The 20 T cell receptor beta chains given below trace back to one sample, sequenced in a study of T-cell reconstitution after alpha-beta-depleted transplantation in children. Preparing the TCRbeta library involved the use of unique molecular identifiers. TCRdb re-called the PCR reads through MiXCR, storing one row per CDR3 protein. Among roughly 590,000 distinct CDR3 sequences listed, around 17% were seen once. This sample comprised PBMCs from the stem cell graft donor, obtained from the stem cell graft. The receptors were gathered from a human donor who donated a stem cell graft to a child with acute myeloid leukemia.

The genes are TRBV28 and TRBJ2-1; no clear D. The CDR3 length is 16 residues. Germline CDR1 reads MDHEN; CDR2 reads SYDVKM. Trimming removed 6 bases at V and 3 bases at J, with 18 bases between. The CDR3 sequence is CASSPPGAADYNEQFF. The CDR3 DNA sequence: TGTGCCAGCAGCCCCCCCGGCGCGGCAGACTACAATGAGCAGTTCTTC. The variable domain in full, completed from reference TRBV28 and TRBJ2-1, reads DVKVTQSSRYLVKRTGEKVFLECVQDMDHENMFWYRQDPGLGLRLIYFSYDVKMKEKGDIPEGYSVSREKKERFSLILESASTNQTSMYLCASSPPGAADYNEQFFGPGTRLTVL.

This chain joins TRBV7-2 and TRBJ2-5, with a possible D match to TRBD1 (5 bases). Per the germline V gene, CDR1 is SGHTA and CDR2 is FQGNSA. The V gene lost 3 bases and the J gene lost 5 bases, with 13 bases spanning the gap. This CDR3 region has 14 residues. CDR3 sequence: CASSFADTRETQYF. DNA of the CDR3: TGTGCCAGCAGCTTCGCGGACACCAGGGAGACCCAGTACTTC.

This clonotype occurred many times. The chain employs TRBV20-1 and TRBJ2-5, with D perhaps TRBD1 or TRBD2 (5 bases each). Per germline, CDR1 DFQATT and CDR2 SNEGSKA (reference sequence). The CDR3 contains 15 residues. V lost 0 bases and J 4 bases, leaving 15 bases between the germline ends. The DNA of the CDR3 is TGCAGTGCTAGAGATCTCGGTGAGGGGTCAGAGACCCAGTACTTC. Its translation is CSARDLGEGSETQYF.

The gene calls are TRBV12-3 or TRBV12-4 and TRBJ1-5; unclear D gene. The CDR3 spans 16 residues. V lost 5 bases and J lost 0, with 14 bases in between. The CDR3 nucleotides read TGTGCCAGCAGTCCTCGGGCGGAGAATAGCAATCAGCCCCAGCATTTT. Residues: CASSPRAENSNQPQHF.

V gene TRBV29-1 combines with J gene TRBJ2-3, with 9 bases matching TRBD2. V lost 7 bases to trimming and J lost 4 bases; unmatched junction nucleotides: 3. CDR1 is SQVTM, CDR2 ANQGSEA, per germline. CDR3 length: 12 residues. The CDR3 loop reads CSGGGAADTQYF. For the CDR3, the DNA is TGCAGCGGCGGGGGGGCTGCAGATACGCAGTATTTT.

The CDR3 protein is CASSPQENYEQYF. The CDR3 DNA follows: TGTGCCAGCAGCCCTCAGGAGAACTACGAGCAGTACTTC. The chain uses TRBV6-2 or TRBV6-3 and TRBJ2-7; D is uncertain. Trimming took off 6 bases at V and 3 bases at J, with 12 bases between the two ends. This CDR3 region has 13 residues. Germline loops: CDR1 MNHEY, CDR2 SVGEGT.

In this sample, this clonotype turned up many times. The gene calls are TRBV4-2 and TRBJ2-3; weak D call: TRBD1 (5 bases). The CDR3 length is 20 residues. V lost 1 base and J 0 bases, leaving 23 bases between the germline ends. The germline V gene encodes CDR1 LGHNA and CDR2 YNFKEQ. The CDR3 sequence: CASSQVWSGSQETSTDTQYF. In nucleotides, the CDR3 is TGTGCCAGCAGCCAAGTTTGGTCAGGGTCCCAGGAAACTAGCACAGATACGCAGTATTTT.

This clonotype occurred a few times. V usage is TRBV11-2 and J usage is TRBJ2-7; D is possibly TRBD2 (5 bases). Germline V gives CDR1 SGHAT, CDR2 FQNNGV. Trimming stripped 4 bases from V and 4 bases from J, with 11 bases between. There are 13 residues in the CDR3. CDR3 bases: TGTGCCAGCAGCTGGAACCGGGGATACGAGCAGTACTTC. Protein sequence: CASSWNRGYEQYF.

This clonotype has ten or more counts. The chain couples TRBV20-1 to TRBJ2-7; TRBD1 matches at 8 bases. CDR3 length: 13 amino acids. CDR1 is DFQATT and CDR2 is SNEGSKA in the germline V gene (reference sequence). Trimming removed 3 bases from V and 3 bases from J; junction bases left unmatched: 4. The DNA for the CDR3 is TGCAGTGCTAGGGGACAGGTTGACTACGAGCAGTACTTC. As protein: CSARGQVDYEQYF.

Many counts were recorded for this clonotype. CDR3 region: CSASPLRGQGTQPQHF. The CDR3 coding sequence is TGCAGTGCTAGCCCCCTGAGGGGACAGGGTACTCAGCCCCAGCATTTT. V is TRBV20-1 and J is TRBJ1-5, with 9 bases identical to TRBD1. Germline assignment: CDR1 DFQATT and CDR2 SNEGSKA (reference sequence). The V segment lost 3 bases and the J segment 6 bases; nucleotides outside the gene matches: 12. The CDR3 has 16 amino acids.

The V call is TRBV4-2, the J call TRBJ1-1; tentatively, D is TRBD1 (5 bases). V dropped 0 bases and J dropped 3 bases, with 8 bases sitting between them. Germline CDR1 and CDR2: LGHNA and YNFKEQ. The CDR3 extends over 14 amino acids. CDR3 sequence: CASSQERRDTEAFF. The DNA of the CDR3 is TGTGCCAGCAGCCAAGAGCGCAGGGACACTGAAGCTTTCTTT.

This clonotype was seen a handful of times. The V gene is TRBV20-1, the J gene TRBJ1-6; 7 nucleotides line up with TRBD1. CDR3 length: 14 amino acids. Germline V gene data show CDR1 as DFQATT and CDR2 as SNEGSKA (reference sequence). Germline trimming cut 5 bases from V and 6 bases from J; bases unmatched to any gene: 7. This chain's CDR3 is CSAVGGTANSPLHF. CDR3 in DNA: TGCAGTGCTGTGGGGGGGACAGCTAATTCACCCCTCCACTTT.

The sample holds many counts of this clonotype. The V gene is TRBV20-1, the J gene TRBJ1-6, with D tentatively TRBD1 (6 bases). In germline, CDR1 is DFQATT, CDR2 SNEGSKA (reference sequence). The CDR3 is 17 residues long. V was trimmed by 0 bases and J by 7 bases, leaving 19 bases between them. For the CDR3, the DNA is TGCAGTGCTAGAGAGCCCCCAGAAACAGGGCCAAATTCACCCCTCCACTTT. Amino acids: CSAREPPETGPNSPLHF.

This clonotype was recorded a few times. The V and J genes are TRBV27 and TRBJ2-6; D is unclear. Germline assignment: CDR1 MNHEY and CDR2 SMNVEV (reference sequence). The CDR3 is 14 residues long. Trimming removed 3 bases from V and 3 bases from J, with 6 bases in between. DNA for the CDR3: TGTGCCAGCAGTTTCGGTGGTGGGGCCAACGTCCTGACTTTC. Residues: CASSFGGGANVLTF.

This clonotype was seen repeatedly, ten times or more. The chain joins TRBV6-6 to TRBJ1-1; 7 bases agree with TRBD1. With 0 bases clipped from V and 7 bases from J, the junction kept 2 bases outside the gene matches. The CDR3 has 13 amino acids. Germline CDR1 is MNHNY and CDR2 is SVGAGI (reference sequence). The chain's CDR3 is CASSYSAGGEAFF. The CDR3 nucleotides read TGTGCCAGCAGTTACTCTGCAGGGGGTGAAGCTTTCTTT.

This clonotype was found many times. CDR3 nucleotide sequence: TGTGCCAGCAGTGACCAGGCCCTAAGCGAGCAGTACTTC. Amino acid sequence: CASSDQALSEQYF. J is TRBJ2-7 and V is TRBV25-1, with no clear D. V was cut by 3 bases and J by 6 bases, with 12 bases left in between. The CDR3 runs 13 residues. Germline values: CDR1 MGHDK, CDR2 SYGVNS.

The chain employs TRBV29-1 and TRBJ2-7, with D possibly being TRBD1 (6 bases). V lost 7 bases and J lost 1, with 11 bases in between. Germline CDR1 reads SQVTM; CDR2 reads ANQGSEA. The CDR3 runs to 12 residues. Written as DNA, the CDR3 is TGCAGCGGCGGACAGAGTTCCTACGAGCAGTACTTC. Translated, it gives CSGGQSSYEQYF.

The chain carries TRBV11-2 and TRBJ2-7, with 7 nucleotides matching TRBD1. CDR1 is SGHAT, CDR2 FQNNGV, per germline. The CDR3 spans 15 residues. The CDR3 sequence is CATSKAGTDSYEQYV. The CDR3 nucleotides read TGTGCCACCAGCAAAGCCGGGACAGACTCCTACGAGCAGTACGTC.

The CDR3 region is CASRLGQGGQYF. In DNA, the CDR3 is TGTGCCAGCAGACTCGGACAGGGCGGGCAGTACTTC. The rearrangement links TRBV6-2 or TRBV6-3 to TRBJ2-7; TRBD1 agrees at 8 bases. The germline CDR1 and CDR2 sequences are MNHEY and SVGEGT. V shed 6 bases, J shed 9 bases, and the junction held 7 bases outside the gene matches. This CDR3 spans 12 amino acids.

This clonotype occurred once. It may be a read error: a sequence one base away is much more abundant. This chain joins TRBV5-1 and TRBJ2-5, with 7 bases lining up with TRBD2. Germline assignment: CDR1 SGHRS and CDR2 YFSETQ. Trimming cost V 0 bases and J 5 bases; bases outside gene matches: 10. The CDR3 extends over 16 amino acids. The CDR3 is CASSLEGTMALETQYF. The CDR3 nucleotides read TGCGCCAGCAGCTTGGAGGGGACTATGGCTTTGGAGACCCAGTACTTC.